A single sample is the source of the 11 T cell receptor beta chains below, sequenced in a study of T cell repertoires in cytomegalovirus infection. MiXCR, run by TCRdb on the reads, gives a single entry per CDR3 protein. The sample lists 150,000 to 200,000 distinct CDR3 sequences, approximately 19% occurring once. Sequencing was performed on PBMCs. These receptors all stem from a human donor in good health (CMV status not recorded). Some clones in this sample may be carry-over from other donors' samples.

Many counts were recorded for this clonotype. V gene TRBV7-8 combines with J gene TRBJ2-2, with D tentatively TRBD2 (5 bases). Germline CDR1 is SGHVS and CDR2 is FQNEAQ. The CDR3 covers 14 residues. V gave up 5 bases and J gave up 8 bases, with 15 bases separating them. DNA for the CDR3: TGTGCCAGCAGCCCGGGATCCCCCGGGGGGGAGCTGTTTTTT. It translates to CASSPGSPGGELFF. The whole variable domain, filled in from reference TRBV7-8 and TRBJ2-2, reads GAGVSQSPRYKVAKRGQDVALRCDPISGHVSLFWYQQALGQGPEFLTYFQNEAQLDKSGLPSDRFFAERPEGSVSTLKIQRTQQEDSAVYLCASSPGSPGGELFFGEGSRLTVL.

This chain links TRBV6-5 with TRBJ1-1, with 7 bases identical to TRBD1. The CDR3 totals 14 residues. The germline V gene encodes CDR1 MNHEY and CDR2 SVGAGI. After removal of 9 bases from V and 4 bases from J, the junction contained 11 bases not matched to a gene. CDR3 loop: CASSAGQRGTEAFF. In DNA form, the CDR3 reads TGTGCCAGTAGCGCGGGACAGAGGGGCACTGAAGCTTTCTTT.

A few counts support this clonotype. The chain recombines TRBV6-6 with TRBJ1-5; a possible D gene is TRBD1 (5 bases). The germline CDR1 and CDR2 sequences are MNHNY and SVGAGI (reference sequence). This CDR3 has 17 amino acids. Trimming took 5 bases from V and 4 from J, leaving 21 bases between them. Here the CDR3 DNA reads TGTGCCAGCAGTAGACCCCCTCAGGGACTGGGGAATCAGCCCCAGCATTTT. Translating gives CASSRPPQGLGNQPQHF.

CDR3 residues: CASSDGRGTEAFF. CDR3 sequence (DNA): TGTGCCAGCAGCGATGGGAGGGGCACTGAAGCTTTCTTT. The chain uses TRBV7-6 and TRBJ1-1, with D maybe TRBD1 (5 bases). Trimming removed 5 bases from V and 4 bases from J, with 11 bases in between. Per germline, CDR1 SGHVS and CDR2 FNYEAQ. This CDR3 has 13 residues.

This clonotype was observed many times. CDR3: CASSPPGWTQYF. CDR3 coding DNA: TGTGCCAGCAGCCCGCCAGGGTGGACCCAGTACTTC. The V and J genes are TRBV7-2 and TRBJ2-5, with D perhaps matching TRBD1 (5 bases). The CDR3 is made up of 12 amino acids. V was pared by 5 bases and J by 7 bases, with 11 bases between. Germline-derived CDR1 and CDR2 are SGHTA and FQGNSA.

The V call is TRBV27, the J call TRBJ1-1; D not resolved. V was cut by 6 bases and J by 4 bases, with 12 bases left in between. This CDR3 has 13 amino acids. CDR1 and CDR2 (germline): MNHEY, SMNVEV (reference sequence). The CDR3 bases are TGTGCCAGCAGGGTAGGGCCGGGCACTGAAGCTTTCTTT. Amino acid sequence: CASRVGPGTEAFF.

Comments on this clonotype: A clone one base away is much larger, so this may be a read error. The chain carries TRBV4-3 and TRBJ2-2, with a tentative D call TRBD1 (6 bases). The germline gives CDR1 LGHNA, CDR2 YSLEER. This CDR3 spans 16 amino acids. The CDR3 region is CASGQDPQGRTGELFF. In nucleotides, the CDR3 is TGCGCCAGCGGCCAAGACCCACAGGGAAGGACCGGGGAGCTGTTTTTT.

This clonotype was recorded many times. CDR3 protein: CASSLDESHYNEQFF. The CDR3 DNA reads TGTGCCAGCAGCTTAGATGAAAGCCATTACAATGAGCAGTTCTTC. The chain uses TRBV11-3 and TRBJ2-1; no firm D call. Germline V gene sequence: CDR1 SGHNT, CDR2 YENEEA. There are 15 residues in the CDR3. Trimming left V 0 bases short and J 4 bases short, with 10 bases between.

This clonotype was observed at least ten times. The chain joins TRBV7-2 to TRBJ2-2; TRBD1 aligns across 8 bases. The J segment lost 3 bases and the V segment lost 7 bases, leaving 10 bases of the junction unmatched. The CDR3 sequence is 16 residues long. CDR1 SGHTA and CDR2 FQGNSA come from the germline V gene. The CDR3 coding sequence is TGTGCCAGCACCCGAATCAGGGGGCTGGACACCGGGGAGCTGTTTTTT. The encoded protein is CASTRIRGLDTGELFF.

The rearrangement uses TRBV4-2 and TRBJ1-2; a weak D match, TRBD1 (5 bases). The CDR3 contains 15 residues. Per germline, CDR1 LGHNA and CDR2 YNFKEQ. Trimming left V 0 bases short and J 7 bases short, with 15 bases between. CDR3 sequence (DNA): TGTGCCAGCAGCCAAGATCGTGGGGACCTCCTTGGCTACACCTTC. Amino acid sequence: CASSQDRGDLLGYTF.

V usage is TRBV7-4 and J usage is TRBJ1-5; no clear D. CDR1 is SGHVT and CDR2 is SQSDAQ in the germline V gene. Trimming stripped 3 bases from V and 7 bases from J, with 16 bases between. The CDR3 runs 15 residues. The DNA of the CDR3 is TGTGCCAGCAGCTTGGGCATCACGGAATCCCAGCCCCAGCATTTT. Its translation is CASSLGITESQPQHF. The entire variable domain, with the rest obtained from reference TRBV7-4 and TRBJ1-5, is as follows: GAGVSQSPRYKVAKRGRDVALRCDSISGHVTLYWYRQTLGQGSEVLTYSQSDAQRDKSGRPSGRFSAERPERSVSTLKIQRTEQGDSAVYLCASSLGITESQPQHFGDGTRLSIL.